A single sample gave rise to the 13 T cell receptor beta chains below, sequenced in a study of blood T cells in healthy people across ages. Primers used in a second PCR of about 7 to 12 cycles were a sample-barcoded 5' primer and a J-beta primer mix. One entry per CDR3 protein, called by TCRdb with MiXCR from the 5' RACE reads. This table has 800,000 to 1,300,000 distinct CDR3 sequences, less than 25% appearing once. This sample also appeared in a second study, on T cells of mothers and their children.

Sequenced: blood. All receptors derive from a girl aged 2-15 years in good health.

The rearrangement uses TRBV21-1 and TRBJ2-5; TRBD2, the table's D call, was not compared with the DNA. TRBV21-1 is annotated as a pseudogene. CDR3 length equals 18 residues. DNA of the CDR3: TGTGCCAGCAGCAAACCGGGACTAGCGGGGACGAGAGGAGAGACCCAGTACTTC. This sequence encodes CASSKPGLAGTRGETQYF.

This clonotype was seen a few times. The chain employs TRBV9 and TRBJ2-7; D is unresolved. This CDR3 is 13 amino acids long. The V gene's germline CDR1 is SGDLS and CDR2 YYNGEE. Trimming removed 3 bases from V and 4 bases from J, with 11 bases in between. The CDR3 region is CASSAPPSYEQYF. CDR3 sequence (DNA): TGTGCCAGCAGCGCCCCTCCGTCTTACGAGCAGTACTTC.

In this sample, this clonotype turned up a few times. This chain links TRBV9 with TRBJ2-1, with TRBD2 matching over 12 bases. Germline V lookup: CDR1 SGDLS, CDR2 YYNGEE. J was trimmed by 2 bases and V by 6 bases; bases with no gene match: 12. The CDR3 loop spans 18 amino acids. The CDR3 spells CASNKLAGGPSAYNEQFF. In DNA form, the CDR3 reads TGTGCCAGCAATAAGCTAGCGGGAGGGCCTTCAGCCTACAATGAGCAGTTCTTC.

This clonotype appeared once. The rearrangement joins TRBV29-1 to TRBJ2-6; D gene ambiguous. Per germline, CDR1 SQVTM and CDR2 ANQGSEA. This CDR3 region has 14 residues. Trimming took 3 bases from V and 0 from J, leaving 6 bases between them. In nucleotides, the CDR3 is TGCAGCGTTGAGGCCTACTCTGGGGCCAACGTCCTGACTTTC. Its translation: CSVEAYSGANVLTF.

The rearrangement joins TRBV19 to TRBJ1-1, with D possibly TRBD1 on 5 matching bases. V was pared by 11 bases and J by 3 bases, with 13 bases between. CDR3 length: 12 residues. CDR1 LNHDA and CDR2 SQIVND come from the germline V gene (reference sequence). Here the CDR3 reads CASDRGDTEAFF. DNA for the CDR3: TGTGCCTCTGACCGGGGGGACACTGAAGCTTTCTTT.

This chain joins TRBV2 and TRBJ2-1; tentatively, D is TRBD2 (6 bases). The CDR3 length is 12 residues. Germline CDR1 reads SNHLY; CDR2 reads FYNNEI. V was pared by 7 bases and J by 9 bases, with 13 bases between. In DNA form, the CDR3 reads TGTGCCAGCACACGGGAGCGAGCTGAGCAGTTCTTC. It specifies CASTRERAEQFF.

This clonotype occurred a few times. V usage is TRBV3-1 and J usage is TRBJ2-5, with TRBD1 identical over 8 bases. Germline V lookup: CDR1 LGHDT, CDR2 YNNKEL (reference sequence). The junction had 7 bases not matched to a gene; V was cut back by 3 bases and J by 4 bases. The CDR3 has 15 residues. CDR3 sequence (DNA): TGTGCCAGCAGCCAGAACTTCGGACAGGGAGAGACCCAGTACTTC. This translates into CASSQNFGQGETQYF.

The gene calls are TRBV4-1 and TRBJ2-5, with 7 bases aligning to TRBD2. The J call could be wrong; TRBJ2-1 is a better fit for the DNA end. Per germline, CDR1 MGHRA and CDR2 YSYEKL. The CDR3 covers 15 residues. CDR3 loop: CASSQGDYRYNEQFF. The CDR3 bases are TGCGCCAGCAGCCAAGGGGACTACCGTTACAATGAGCAGTTCTTC.

This chain uses TRBV20-1 with TRBJ1-4; D may be TRBD1 (6 bases). Germline lookup yields CDR1 DFQATT and CDR2 SNEGSKA (reference sequence). The ends were cut back, 2 bases at V and 8 bases at J, with 30 bases in the middle. This CDR3 contains 19 residues. The CDR3 spells CSARTPVAGVGVKGEKLFF. CDR3 DNA: TGCAGTGCTAGAACCCCGGTCGCAGGGGTGGGGGTGAAAGGGGAAAAACTGTTTTTT.

Only a few counts were recorded for this clonotype. This chain joins TRBV20-1 and TRBJ2-7, with D uncertain. The germline gives CDR1 DFQATT, CDR2 SNEGSKA (reference sequence). The CDR3 contains 13 residues. V was shortened by 0 bases and J by 3 bases, with 9 bases between the two germline ends. CDR3 region: CSAREGIFYEQYF. The CDR3 DNA sequence: TGCAGTGCTAGAGAAGGAATCTTCTACGAGCAGTACTTC.

V and J are TRBV4-1 and TRBJ2-5, with 11 bases lining up with TRBD2. Per the germline V gene, CDR1 is MGHRA and CDR2 is YSYEKL. CDR3 length: 15 residues. The junction had 6 bases not matched to a gene; V was cut back by 4 bases and J by 5 bases. For the CDR3, the DNA is TGCGCCAGCAGCCTCAGGACTAGCGGGTTTGAGACCCAGTACTTC. Translation: CASSLRTSGFETQYF.

The chain combines TRBV12-3 or TRBV12-4 with TRBJ2-5; possible D gene TRBD1, 6 bases. The CDR3 has 13 amino acids. Trimming pared 10 bases from V and 2 bases from J, leaving 14 bases between. CDR3 protein: CAIWKDSQETQYF. The CDR3 DNA is TGTGCCATTTGGAAGGACAGTCAAGAGACCCAGTACTTC.

The rearrangement joins TRBV7-9 to TRBJ2-5, with D perhaps TRBD1 (5 bases). This CDR3 comprises 13 residues. Looked up from germline, CDR1 is SEHNR and CDR2 is FQNEAQ (reference sequence). The V gene lost 6 bases and the J gene lost 3 bases, with 11 bases spanning the gap. For the CDR3, the DNA is TGTGCCAGCAGACCATCAGGGAAAGAGACCCAGTACTTC. The encoded protein is CASRPSGKETQYF. The full variable domain, with the rest looked up from reference TRBV7-9 and TRBJ2-5, is DTGVSQNPRHKITKRGQNVTFRCDPISEHNRLYWYRQTLGQGPEFLTYFQNEAQLEKSRLLSDRFSAERPKGSFSTLEIQRTEQGDSAMYLCASRPSGKETQYFGPGTRLLVL.